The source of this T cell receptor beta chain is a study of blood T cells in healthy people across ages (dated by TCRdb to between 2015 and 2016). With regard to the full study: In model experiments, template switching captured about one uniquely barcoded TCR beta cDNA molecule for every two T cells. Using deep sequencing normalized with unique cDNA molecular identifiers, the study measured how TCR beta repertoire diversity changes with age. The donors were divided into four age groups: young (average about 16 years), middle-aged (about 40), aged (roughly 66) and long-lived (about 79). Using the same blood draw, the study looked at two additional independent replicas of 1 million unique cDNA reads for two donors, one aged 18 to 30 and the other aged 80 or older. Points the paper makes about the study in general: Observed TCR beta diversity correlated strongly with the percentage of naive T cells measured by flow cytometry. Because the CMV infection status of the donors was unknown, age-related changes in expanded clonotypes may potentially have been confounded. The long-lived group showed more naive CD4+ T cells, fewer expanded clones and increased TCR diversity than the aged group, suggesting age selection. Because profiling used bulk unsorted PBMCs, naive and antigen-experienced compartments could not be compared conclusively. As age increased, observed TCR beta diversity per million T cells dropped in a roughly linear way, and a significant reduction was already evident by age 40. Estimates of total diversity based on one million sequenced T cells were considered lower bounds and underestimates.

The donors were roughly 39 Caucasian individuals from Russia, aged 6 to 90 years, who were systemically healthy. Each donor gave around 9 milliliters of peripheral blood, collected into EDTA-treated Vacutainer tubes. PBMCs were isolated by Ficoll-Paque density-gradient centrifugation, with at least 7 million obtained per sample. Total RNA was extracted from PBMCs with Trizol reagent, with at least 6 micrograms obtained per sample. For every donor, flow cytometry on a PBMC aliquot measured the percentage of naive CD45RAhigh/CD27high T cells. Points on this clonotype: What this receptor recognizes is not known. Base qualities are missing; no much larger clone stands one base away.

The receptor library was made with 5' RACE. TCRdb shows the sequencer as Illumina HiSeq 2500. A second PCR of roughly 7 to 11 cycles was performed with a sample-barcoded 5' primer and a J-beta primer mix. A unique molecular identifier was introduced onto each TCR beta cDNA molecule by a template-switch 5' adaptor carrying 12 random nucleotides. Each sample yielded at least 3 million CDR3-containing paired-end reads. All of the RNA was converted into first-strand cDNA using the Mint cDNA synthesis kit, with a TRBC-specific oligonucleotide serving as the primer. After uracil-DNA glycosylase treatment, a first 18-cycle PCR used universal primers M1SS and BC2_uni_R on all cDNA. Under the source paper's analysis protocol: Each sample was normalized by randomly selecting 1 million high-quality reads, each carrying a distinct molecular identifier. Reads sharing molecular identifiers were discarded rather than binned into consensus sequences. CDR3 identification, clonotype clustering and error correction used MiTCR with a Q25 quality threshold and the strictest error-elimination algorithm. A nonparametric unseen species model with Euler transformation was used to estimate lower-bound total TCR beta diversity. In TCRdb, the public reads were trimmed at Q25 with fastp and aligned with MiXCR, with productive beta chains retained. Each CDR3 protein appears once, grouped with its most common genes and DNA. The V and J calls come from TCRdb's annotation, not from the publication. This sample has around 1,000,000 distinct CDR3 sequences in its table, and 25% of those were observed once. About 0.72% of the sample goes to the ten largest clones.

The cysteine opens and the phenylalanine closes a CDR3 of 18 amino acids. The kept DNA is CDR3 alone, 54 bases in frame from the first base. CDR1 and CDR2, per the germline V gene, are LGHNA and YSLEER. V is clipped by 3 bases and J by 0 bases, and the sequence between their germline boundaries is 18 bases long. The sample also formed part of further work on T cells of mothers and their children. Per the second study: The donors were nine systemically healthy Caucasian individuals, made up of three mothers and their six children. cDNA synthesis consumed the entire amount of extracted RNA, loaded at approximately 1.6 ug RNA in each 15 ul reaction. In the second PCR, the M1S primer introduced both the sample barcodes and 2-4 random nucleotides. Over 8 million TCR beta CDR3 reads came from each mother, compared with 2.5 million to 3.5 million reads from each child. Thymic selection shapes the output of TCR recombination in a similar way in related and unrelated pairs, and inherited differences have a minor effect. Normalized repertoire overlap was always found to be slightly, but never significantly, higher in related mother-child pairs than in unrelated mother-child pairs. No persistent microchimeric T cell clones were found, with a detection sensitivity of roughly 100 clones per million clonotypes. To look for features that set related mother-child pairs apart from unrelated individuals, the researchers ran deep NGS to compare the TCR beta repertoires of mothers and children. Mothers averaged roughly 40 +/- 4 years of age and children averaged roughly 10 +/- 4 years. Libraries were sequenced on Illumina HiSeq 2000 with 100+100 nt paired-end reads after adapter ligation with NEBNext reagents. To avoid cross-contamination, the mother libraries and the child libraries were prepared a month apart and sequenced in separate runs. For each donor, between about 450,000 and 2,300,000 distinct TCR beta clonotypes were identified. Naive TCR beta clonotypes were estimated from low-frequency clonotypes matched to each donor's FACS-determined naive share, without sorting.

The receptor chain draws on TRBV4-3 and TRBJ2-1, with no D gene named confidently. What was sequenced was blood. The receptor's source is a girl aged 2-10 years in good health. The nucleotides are TGCGCCAGCAGCCAGGACCCCGTTAGTGACCCCTCCTACAATGAGCAGTTCTTC. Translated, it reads CASSQDPVSDPSYNEQFF.